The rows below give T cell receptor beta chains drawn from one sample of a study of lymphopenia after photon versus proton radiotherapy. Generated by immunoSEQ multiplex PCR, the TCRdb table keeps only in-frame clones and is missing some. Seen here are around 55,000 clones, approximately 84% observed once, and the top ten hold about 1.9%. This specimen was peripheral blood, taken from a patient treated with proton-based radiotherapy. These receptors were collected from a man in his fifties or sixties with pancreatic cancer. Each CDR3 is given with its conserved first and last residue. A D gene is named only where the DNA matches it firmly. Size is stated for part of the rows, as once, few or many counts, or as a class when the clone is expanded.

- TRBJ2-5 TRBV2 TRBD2 TGTGCCAGCAGTGAAGTTCGACTAGCGGGAGGAGAGACCCAGTACTTC CASSEVRLAGGETQYF
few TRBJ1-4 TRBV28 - TGTGCCAGCAGTCCTACCTGGGGCGGGAATGAAAAACTGTTTTTT CASSPTWGGNEKLFF
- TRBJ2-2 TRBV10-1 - TGCGCCAGCAGTTATGGGGCGGCGAACACCGGGGAGCTGTTTTTT CASSYGAANTGELFF
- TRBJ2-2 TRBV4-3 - TGCGCCAGCAGCCAAGATAAGGGGCCCGGGGAGCTGTTTTTT CASSQDKGPGELFF
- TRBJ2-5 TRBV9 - TGTGCCAGCAGCGTAGGTAGTAACAGAGAGACCCAGTACTTC CASSVGSNRETQYF
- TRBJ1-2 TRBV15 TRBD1 TGTGCCACCAGCAGAGATCGCGAGACAGGGACTAACTATGGCTACACCTTC CATSRDRETGTNYGYTF
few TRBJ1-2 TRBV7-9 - TGTGCCAGCAGCTGGGACGACGGTGGGGGCTACACCTTC CASSWDDGGGYTF
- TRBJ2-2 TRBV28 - TGTGCCAGCAGTTTATCCCCCCGTGGGTCTCGGGACACCGGGGAGCTGTTTTTT CASSLSPRGSRDTGELFF
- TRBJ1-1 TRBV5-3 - TGTGCCAGAAGCTTTGAGGGTTGGGACACTGAAGCTTTCTTT CARSFEGWDTEAFF
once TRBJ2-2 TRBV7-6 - TGTGCCAGCAGCCCACACGGGGAGCTGTTTTTT CASSPHGELFF
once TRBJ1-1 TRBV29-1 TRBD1 TGCAGCGTTGAAGAGCAGGGGGGGAGAGCTTTCTTT CSVEEQGGRAFF